This entry lists 3 T cell receptor beta chains sequenced from one sample in a study of shared T cell receptors in the human thymus. The assay was immunoSEQ multiplex PCR, and TCRdb's table has in-frame clones only and misses some. Altogether roughly 560,000 clones are present, about 84% being singletons, with the ten largest covering 0.01% to 0.015%. This sample also belongs to another study, concerning human thymus T cells.

The sequenced sample was thymocytes. These receptors all stem from a boy less than two years old with a congenital heart defect.

V usage is TRBV21-1 and J usage is TRBJ2-1; the DNA was not used to check the table's D call, TRBD2. TRBV21-1 counts as a pseudogene. The CDR3 loop spans 14 amino acids. This CDR3 reads CASSPGLAGDEQFF. Written as DNA, the CDR3 is TGTGCCAGCAGCCCTGGACTAGCGGGAGATGAGCAGTTCTTC.

V is TRBV9 and J is TRBJ2-5; TRBD2 matches at 9 bases. The V and J ends lost 3 bases and 3 bases, in that order; junction bases with no gene match: 6. CDR3 length: 15 residues. CDR1 is SGDLS and CDR2 is YYNGEE in the germline V gene. The CDR3 protein is CASSAEGTSKETQYF. CDR3 in DNA: TGTGCCAGCAGCGCTGAGGGGACTAGCAAAGAGACCCAGTACTTC.

The rearrangement joins TRBV7-9 to TRBJ2-5; D unclear. Trimming cost V 4 bases and J 3 bases, with 9 bases left between them. The CDR3 runs 13 residues. Germline-derived CDR1 and CDR2 are SEHNR and FQNEAQ (reference sequence). Here the CDR3 reads CASSYDGEETQYF. CDR3 in DNA: TGTGCCAGCAGCTATGACGGAGAAGAGACCCAGTACTTC.